These T cell receptor beta chains were read from a single sample in a study of HIV-infected patients and healthy controls. One entry per CDR3 protein results from TCRdb running MiXCR on the 5' RACE reads. The sample shows several thousand distinct CDR3 sequences, less than 15% of them seen only once. The sample here was blood, taken before antiretroviral therapy. The receptor source for this set is an adult with HIV infection. The CDR3 runs from the conserved cysteine through the conserved F or W. The D gene is left open where the match is weak. Size is stated for part of the rows, as once, few or many counts, or as a class when the clone is expanded.

d_gene | j_gene | v_gene | abundance | CDR3nt | CDR3aa
NA | TRBJ1-1 | TRBV6-5 | medium-sized | TGTGCCAGCAGCCTCAGGGGCGCAAACACTGAAGCTTTCTTT | CASSLRGANTEAFF
TRBD2 | TRBJ2-3 | TRBV20-1 | medium-sized | TGCAGTCCTCTAGCGGAGGGCGCAGATACGCAGTATTTT | CSPLAEGADTQYF
NA | TRBJ2-3 | TRBV18 | many | TGTGCCAGCTCACCACGAGGCCCGGGGGGCACAGATACGCAGTATTTT | CASSPRGPGGTDTQYF
NA | TRBJ2-1 | TRBV29-1 | many | TGCAGCGTTGCCGGAGGACTGCCGGATTTGGATGAGCAGTTCTTC | CSVAGGLPDLDEQFF
NA | TRBJ2-3 | TRBV6-2/TRBV6-3 | medium-sized | TGTGCCAGCAGTCAAACCGAGACGGATACGCAGTATTTT | CASSQTETDTQYF
NA | TRBJ2-7 | TRBV7-8 | large | TGTGCCAGCAGCCGAGGGACTTACGAGCAGTACTTC | CASSRGTYEQYF
NA | TRBJ2-2 | TRBV29-1 | NA | TGCATCGTTGAGGGGCATGGACCAAACACCGGGGAGCTGTTTTTT | CIVEGHGPNTGELFF
NA | TRBJ1-1 | TRBV7-9 | few | TGTGCCAGCAGCTTAGCCTTCGGGACTGCTAGGGCTTTCTTT | CASSLAFGTARAFF
TRBD2 | TRBJ2-1 | TRBV19 | medium-sized | TGTGCCAGTAGTCCGGGAGGGAATGAGCAGTTCTTC | CASSPGGNEQFF
TRBD2 | TRBJ2-7 | TRBV30 | NA | TGTGCCTGTCTAGCGGGAGGGACCTCCTACGAGCAGTACTTC | CACLAGGTSYEQYF
TRBD1 | TRBJ1-5 | TRBV7-9 | medium-sized | TGTGCCAGCAGCTTAGAGGGGGCCCGCGGTGATCAGCCCCAGCATTTT | CASSLEGARGDQPQHF
NA | TRBJ2-1 | TRBV29-1 | NA | TGCAGCGCTGACCACAATGAGCAGTTCTTC | CSADHNEQFF
TRBD2 | TRBJ2-5 | TRBV29-1 | medium-sized | TGCAGCGTCCTCGGGGGGGCTCCGGGGATACAAGAGACCCAGTACTTC | CSVLGGAPGIQETQYF
TRBD2 | TRBJ2-3 | TRBV6-2/TRBV6-3 | many | TGTGCCAGCAGTTACTCGACCGGACTAGCGCCTAGCACAGATACGCAATATTTT | CASSYSTGLAPSTDTQYF
NA | TRBJ2-1 | TRBV24-1 | many | TGTGCCACCAGTGATGAGCAGAACTACAATGAGCAGTTCTTC | CATSDEQNYNEQFF
NA | TRBJ1-6 | TRBV12-3/TRBV12-4 | medium-sized | TGTGCCAGCAGTACAGGACGGATCTCCTATAATTCACCCCTCCACTTT | CASSTGRISYNSPLHF
NA | TRBJ1-1 | TRBV7-2 | medium-sized | TGTGCCAGCAGCTTAATCTCGAACACTGAAGCTTTCTTT | CASSLISNTEAFF
NA | TRBJ2-3 | TRBV5-4 | many | TGTGCCAGCAGCTTGTTGGATCAGGGGGGGATGGATACGCAGTATTTT | CASSLLDQGGMDTQYF
NA | TRBJ1-1 | TRBV6-2/TRBV6-3 | medium-sized | TGTGCCAGCAGTTCGGCTGGGGACACTGAAGCTTTCTTT | CASSSAGDTEAFF
TRBD1 | TRBJ2-2 | TRBV7-8 | medium-sized | TGTGCCAGCAGCCCGGGACAGGCCTCCCTTACCGGGGAGCTGTTTTTT | CASSPGQASLTGELFF
TRBD2 | TRBJ2-2 | TRBV9 | medium-sized | TGTGCCAGCAGCGCCGGGACTAGCGAGGGCGGGGAGCTGTTTTTT | CASSAGTSEGGELFF
TRBD2 | TRBJ2-7 | TRBV4-2 | medium-sized | TGTGCCAGCAGCCAAGAGGGGAGACTAGCGGCAAACACCTACGAGCAGTACTTC | CASSQEGRLAANTYEQYF